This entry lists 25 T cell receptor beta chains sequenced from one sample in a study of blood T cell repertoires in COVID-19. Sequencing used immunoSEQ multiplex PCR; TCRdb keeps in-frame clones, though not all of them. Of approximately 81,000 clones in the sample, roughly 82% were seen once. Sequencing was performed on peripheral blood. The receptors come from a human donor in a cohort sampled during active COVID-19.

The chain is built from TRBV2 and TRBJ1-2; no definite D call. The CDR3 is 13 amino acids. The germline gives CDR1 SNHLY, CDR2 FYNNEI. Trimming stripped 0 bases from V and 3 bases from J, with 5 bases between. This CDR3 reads CASSEAADYGYTF. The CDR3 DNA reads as TGTGCCAGCAGTGAAGCTGCGGACTATGGCTACACCTTC.

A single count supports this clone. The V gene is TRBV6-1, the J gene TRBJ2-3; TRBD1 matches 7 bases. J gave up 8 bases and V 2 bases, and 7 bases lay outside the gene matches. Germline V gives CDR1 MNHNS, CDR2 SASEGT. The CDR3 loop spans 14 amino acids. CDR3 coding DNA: TGTGCCAGCAGTGAAAGTTACAGGGGAAGTACGCAGTATTTT. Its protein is CASSESYRGSTQYF.

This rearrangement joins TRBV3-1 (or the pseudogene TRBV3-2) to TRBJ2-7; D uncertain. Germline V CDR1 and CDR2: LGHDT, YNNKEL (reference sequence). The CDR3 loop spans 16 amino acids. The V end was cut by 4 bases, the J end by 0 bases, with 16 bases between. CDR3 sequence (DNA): TGTGCCAGCAGCCCAGAAGACTCGCGGATCTCCTACGAGCAGTACTTC. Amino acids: CASSPEDSRISYEQYF.

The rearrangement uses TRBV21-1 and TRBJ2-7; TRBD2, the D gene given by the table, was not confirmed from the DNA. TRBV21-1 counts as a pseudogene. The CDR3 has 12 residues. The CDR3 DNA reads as TGTGCCAGCAGACGGAGGAACTACGAGCAGTACTTC. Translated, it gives CASRRRNYEQYF.

CDR3 loop: CASSLGGEGGDYGYTF. CDR3 nucleotides: TGTGCCAGCAGCTTAGGTGGAGAAGGGGGCGACTATGGCTACACCTTC. This rearrangement joins TRBV13 to TRBJ1-2, with 7 positions matching TRBD1. The CDR3 is 16 amino acids. J lost 3 bases, V lost 0 bases, and 7 bases had no gene match. The germline V gene has CDR1 PRHDT and CDR2 FYEKMQ (reference sequence).

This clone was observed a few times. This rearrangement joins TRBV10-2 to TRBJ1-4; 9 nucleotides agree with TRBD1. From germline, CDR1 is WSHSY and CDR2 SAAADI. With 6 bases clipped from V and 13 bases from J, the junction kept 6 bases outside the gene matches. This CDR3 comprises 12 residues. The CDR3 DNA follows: TGCGCCAGCAGCGAACAGGGGGCAAGACTGTTTTTT. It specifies CASSEQGARLFF.

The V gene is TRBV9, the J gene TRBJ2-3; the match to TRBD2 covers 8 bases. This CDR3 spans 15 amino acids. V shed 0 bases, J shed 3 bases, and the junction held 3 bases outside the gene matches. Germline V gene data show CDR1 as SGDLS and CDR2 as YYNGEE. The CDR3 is CASSVAGGWTDTQYF. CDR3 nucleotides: TGTGCCAGCAGCGTAGCGGGGGGGTGGACAGATACGCAGTATTTT.

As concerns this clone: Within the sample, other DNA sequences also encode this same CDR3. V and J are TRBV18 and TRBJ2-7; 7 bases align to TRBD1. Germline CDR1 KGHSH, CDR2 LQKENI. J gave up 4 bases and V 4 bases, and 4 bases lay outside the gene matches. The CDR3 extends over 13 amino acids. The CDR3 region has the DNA TGTGCCAGCTCACGGGACAGCTCTTACGAGCAGTACTTC. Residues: CASSRDSSYEQYF.

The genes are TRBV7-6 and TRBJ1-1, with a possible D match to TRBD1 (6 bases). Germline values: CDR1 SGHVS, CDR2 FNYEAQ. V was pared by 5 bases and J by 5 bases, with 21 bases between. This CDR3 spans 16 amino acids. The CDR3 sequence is CASSHRVSGQGTEAFF. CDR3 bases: TGTGCCAGCAGCCATCGGGTTTCCGGGCAGGGGACTGAAGCTTTCTTT.

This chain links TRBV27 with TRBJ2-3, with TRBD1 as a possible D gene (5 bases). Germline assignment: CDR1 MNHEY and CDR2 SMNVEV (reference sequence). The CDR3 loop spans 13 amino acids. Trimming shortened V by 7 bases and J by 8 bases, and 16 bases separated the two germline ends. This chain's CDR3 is CASTGRGWGTQYF. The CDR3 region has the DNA TGTGCCAGCACCGGAAGGGGTTGGGGTACGCAGTATTTT.

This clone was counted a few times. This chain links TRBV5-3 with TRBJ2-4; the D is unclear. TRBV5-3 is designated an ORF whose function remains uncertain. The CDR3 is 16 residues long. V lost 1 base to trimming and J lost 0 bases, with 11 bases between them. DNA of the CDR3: TGTGCCAGAAGCTTGTCTGGCCCCATAGCCAAAAACATTCAGTACTTC. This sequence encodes CARSLSGPIAKNIQYF.

CDR3 nucleotide sequence: TGTGCCTGGACCCGGGGGGACGGGAACACTGAAGCTTTCTTT. Its protein product is CAWTRGDGNTEAFF. V and J are TRBV30 and TRBJ1-1; D may be TRBD1 (5 bases). V shed 4 bases and J shed 1 base, with 13 bases lying between them. Germline CDR1 reads GTSNPN; CDR2 reads SVGIG (reference sequence). The CDR3 is made up of 14 amino acids.

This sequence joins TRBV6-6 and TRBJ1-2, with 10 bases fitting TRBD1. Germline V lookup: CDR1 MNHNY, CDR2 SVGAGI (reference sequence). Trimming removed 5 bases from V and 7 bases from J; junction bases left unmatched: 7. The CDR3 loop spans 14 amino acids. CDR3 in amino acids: CASSAGQGSFGYTF. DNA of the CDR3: TGTGCCAGCAGTGCGGGACAGGGGAGTTTTGGCTACACCTTC.

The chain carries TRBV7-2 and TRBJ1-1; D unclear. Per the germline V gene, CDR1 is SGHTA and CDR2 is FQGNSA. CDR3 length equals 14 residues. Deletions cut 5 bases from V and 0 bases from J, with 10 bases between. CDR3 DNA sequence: TGTGCCAGCAGCCTCCCGGTCGTGAACACTGAAGCTTTCTTT. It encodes CASSLPVVNTEAFF.

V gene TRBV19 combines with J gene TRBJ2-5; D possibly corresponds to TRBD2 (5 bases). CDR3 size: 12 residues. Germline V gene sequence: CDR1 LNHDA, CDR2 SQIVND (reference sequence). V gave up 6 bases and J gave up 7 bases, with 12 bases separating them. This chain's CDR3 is CASSLGEGTQYF. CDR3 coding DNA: TGTGCCAGTAGCCTCGGCGAGGGGACCCAGTACTTC.

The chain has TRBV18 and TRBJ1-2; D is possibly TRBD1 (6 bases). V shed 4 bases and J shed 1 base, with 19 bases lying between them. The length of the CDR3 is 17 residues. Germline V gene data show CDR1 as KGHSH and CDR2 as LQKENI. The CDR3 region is CASSRIQGPRRNYGYTF. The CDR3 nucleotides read TGTGCCAGCTCACGGATACAGGGCCCCAGACGTAACTATGGCTACACCTTC.

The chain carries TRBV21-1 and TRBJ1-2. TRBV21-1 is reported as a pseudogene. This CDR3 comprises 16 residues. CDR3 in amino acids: CASSKWDRGINYGYTF. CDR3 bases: TGTGCCAGCAGCAAATGGGATCGGGGGATTAACTATGGCTACACCTTC.

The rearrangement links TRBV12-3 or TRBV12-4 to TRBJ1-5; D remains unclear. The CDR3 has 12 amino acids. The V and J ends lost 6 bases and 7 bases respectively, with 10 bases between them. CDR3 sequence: CASSFVRQPQHF. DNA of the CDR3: TGTGCCAGCAGCTTCGTCCGGCAGCCCCAGCATTTT.

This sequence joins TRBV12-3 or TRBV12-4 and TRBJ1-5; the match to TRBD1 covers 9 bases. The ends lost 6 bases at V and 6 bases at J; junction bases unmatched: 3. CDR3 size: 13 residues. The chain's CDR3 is CASRGQGVQPQHF. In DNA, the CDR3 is TGTGCCAGCAGGGGACAGGGAGTTCAGCCCCAGCATTTT.

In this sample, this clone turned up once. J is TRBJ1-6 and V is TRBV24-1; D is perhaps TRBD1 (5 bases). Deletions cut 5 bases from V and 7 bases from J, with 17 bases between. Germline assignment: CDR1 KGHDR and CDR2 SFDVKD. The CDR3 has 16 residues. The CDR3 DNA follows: TGTGCCACCAGTGTCGGGTCGGGACTGAAGAATTCACCCCTCCACTTT. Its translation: CATSVGSGLKNSPLHF.

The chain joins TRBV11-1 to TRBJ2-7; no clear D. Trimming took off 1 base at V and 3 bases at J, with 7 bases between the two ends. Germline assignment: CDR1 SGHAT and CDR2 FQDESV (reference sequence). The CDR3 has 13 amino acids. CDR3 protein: CASSLVQNYEQYF. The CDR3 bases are TGTGCCAGCAGCTTAGTGCAGAACTACGAGCAGTACTTC. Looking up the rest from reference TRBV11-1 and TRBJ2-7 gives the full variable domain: EAEVAQSPRYKITEKSQAVAFWCDPISGHATLYWYRQILGQGPELLVQFQDESVVDDSQLPKDRFSAERLKGVDSTLKIQPAELGDSAMYLCASSLVQNYEQYFGPGTRLTVT.

DNA of the CDR3: TGCAGTGCTAGTAGGGTAGCGGGGGCGGGGGAGCAGTACTTC. Its protein product is CSASRVAGAGEQYF. The rearrangement uses TRBV20-1 and TRBJ2-7, with 9 positions matching TRBD2. CDR1 is DFQATT and CDR2 is SNEGSKA in the germline V gene (reference sequence). This CDR3 contains 14 residues. Trimming cost V 3 bases and J 7 bases; bases outside gene matches: 10.

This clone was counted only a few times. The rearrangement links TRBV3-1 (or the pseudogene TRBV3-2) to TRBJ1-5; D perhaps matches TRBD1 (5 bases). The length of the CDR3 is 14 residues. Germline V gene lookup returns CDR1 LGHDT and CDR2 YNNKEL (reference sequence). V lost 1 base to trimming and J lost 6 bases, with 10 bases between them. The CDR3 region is CASSQAGNGQPQHF. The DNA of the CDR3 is TGTGCCAGCAGCCAAGCAGGGAATGGTCAGCCCCAGCATTTT.

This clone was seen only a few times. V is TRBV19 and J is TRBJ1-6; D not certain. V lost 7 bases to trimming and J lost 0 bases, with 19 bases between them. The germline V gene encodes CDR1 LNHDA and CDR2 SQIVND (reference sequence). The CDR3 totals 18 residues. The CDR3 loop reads CASTPGGKTSSYNSPLHF. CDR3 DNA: TGTGCCAGTACCCCCGGAGGGAAAACCAGCTCCTATAATTCACCCCTCCACTTT.

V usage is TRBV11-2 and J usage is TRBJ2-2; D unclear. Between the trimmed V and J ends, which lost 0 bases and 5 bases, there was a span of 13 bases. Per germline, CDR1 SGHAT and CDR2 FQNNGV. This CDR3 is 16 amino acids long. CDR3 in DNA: TGTGCCAGCAGCTTAGACCTCCCTCTAGGTACCGGGGAGCTGTTTTTT. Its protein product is CASSLDLPLGTGELFF.